This T cell receptor (beta chain) is from a study of cytomegalovirus exposure and HLA in healthy donors. Study-level information: For the roughly 400 genotyped donors, more than 65% fell within the Caucasian-associated ancestry cluster. Study-wide findings and caveats: Highly shared variants forming one cluster were likely a sequencing artifact. TCR beta V- and J-gene trimming was later associated with a missense DCLRE1C variant.

As for this clone: Its antigen is still unknown.

The PCR had 60 Vbeta and 13 Jbeta primers. Sequencing used immunoSEQ multiplex PCR; TCRdb keeps in-frame clones, though not all of them. There are around 130,000 clones in the sample; around three quarters occur only once, and about 5.8% lies in the top ten. After removal of 2 bases from V and 5 bases from J, the junction contained 2 bases not matched to a gene. From germline, CDR1 is MNHEY and CDR2 SMNVEV (reference sequence). The CDR3 runs 15 residues. The V and J genes are TRBV27 and TRBJ2-2; 10 bases are a match to TRBD2. The sequenced sample was PBMCs. The clonotype originates from a man aged 18 to 29 in good health and CMV-seropositive. The DNA for the CDR3 is TGTGCCAGCAGTTTAGCAGCGGGAGGGACCGGGGAGCTGTTTTTT. It is translated as CASSLAAGGTGELFF.